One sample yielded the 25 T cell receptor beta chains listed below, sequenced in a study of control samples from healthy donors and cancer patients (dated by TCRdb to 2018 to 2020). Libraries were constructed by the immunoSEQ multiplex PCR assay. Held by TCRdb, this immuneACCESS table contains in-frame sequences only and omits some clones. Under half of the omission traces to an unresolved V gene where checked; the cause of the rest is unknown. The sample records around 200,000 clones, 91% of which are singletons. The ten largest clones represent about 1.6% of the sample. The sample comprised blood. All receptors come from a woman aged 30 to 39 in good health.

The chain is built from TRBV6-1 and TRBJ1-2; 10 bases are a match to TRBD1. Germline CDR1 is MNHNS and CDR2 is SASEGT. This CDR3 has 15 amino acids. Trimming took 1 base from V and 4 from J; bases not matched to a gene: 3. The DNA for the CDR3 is TGTGCCAGCAGTGAAGGGACAGGGGGGTTCTATGGCTACACCTTC. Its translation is CASSEGTGGFYGYTF.

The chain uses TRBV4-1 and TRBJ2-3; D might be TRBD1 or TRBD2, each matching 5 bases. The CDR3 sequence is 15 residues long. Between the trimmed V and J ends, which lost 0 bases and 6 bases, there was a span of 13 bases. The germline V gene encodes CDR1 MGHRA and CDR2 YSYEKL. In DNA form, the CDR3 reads TGCGCCAGCAGCCAAGATTCGCAGGGAGTCGATACGCAGTATTTT. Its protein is CASSQDSQGVDTQYF.

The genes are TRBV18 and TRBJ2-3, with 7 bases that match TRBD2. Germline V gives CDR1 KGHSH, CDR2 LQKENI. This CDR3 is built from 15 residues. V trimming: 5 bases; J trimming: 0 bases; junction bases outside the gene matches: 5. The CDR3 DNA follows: TGTGCCAGCTCAGGGCTAGCGGCGAGCACAGATACGCAGTATTTT. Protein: CASSGLAASTDTQYF.

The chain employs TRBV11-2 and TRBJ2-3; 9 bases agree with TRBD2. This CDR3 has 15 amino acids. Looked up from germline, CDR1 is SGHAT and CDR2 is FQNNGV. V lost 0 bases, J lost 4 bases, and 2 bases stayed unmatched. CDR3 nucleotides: TGTGCCAGCAGCTTAGAAGCGGGAGGAGCAGATACGCAGTATTTT. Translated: CASSLEAGGADTQYF.

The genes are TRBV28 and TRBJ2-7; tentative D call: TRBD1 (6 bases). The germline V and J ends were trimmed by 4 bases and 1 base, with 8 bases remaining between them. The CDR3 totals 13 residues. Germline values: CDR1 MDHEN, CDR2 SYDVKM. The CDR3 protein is CASSWDNSYEQYF. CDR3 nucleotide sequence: TGTGCCAGCAGTTGGGACAATTCCTACGAGCAGTACTTC.

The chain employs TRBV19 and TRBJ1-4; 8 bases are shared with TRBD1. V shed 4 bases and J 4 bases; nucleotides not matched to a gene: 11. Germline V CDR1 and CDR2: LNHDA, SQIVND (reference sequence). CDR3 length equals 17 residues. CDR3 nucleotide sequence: TGTGCCAGTAGTAAACGACAGGGGTCCTCTTTTAATGAAAAACTGTTTTTT. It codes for CASSKRQGSSFNEKLFF.

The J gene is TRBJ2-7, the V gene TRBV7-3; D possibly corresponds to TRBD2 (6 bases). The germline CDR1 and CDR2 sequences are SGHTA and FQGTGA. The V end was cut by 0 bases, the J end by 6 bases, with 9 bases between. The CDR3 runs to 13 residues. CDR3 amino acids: CASSLTPTSEQYF. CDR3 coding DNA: TGTGCCAGCAGCTTAACGCCGACTAGCGAGCAGTACTTC. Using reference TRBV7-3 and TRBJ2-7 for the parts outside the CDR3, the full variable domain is GAGVSQTPSNKVTEKGKYVELRCDPISGHTALYWYRQSLGQGPEFLIYFQGTGAADDSGLPNDRFFAVRPEGSVSTLKIQRTERGDSAVYLCASSLTPTSEQYFGPGTRLTVT.

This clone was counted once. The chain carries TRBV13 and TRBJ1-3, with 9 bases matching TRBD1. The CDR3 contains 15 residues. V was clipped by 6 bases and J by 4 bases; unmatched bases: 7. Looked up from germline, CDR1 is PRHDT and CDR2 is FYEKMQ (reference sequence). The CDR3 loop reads CASRRGQGRGNTIYF. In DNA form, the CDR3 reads TGTGCCAGCAGAAGGGGACAGGGTAGAGGAAACACCATATATTTT.

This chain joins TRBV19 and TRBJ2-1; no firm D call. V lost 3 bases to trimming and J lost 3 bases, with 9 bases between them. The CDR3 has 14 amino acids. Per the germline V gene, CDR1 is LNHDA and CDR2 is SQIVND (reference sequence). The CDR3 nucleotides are TGTGCCAGTAGTATGGCGCAGAACTACAATGAGCAGTTCTTC. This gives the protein CASSMAQNYNEQFF.

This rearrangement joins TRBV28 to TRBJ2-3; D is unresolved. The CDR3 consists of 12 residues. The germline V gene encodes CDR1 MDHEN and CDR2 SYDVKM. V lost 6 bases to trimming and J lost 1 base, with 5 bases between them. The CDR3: CASSGGTDTQYF. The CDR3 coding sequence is TGTGCCAGCAGCGGTGGCACAGATACGCAGTATTTT.

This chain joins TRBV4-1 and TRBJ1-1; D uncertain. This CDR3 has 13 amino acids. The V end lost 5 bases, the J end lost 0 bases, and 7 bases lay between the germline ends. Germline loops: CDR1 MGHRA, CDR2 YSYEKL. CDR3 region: CASSGPMNTEAFF. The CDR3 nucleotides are TGCGCCAGCAGCGGACCGATGAACACTGAAGCTTTCTTT.

For the CDR3, the DNA is TGTGCCAGTAGTTGGACAGGAGCCTCCAATGAGCAGTTCTTC. Its translation: CASSWTGASNEQFF. This sequence joins TRBV19 and TRBJ2-1; 7 nucleotides align to TRBD1. V dropped 5 bases and J dropped 6; count of bases not matched to a gene: 7. The CDR3 has 14 amino acids. Germline assignment: CDR1 LNHDA and CDR2 SQIVND (reference sequence).

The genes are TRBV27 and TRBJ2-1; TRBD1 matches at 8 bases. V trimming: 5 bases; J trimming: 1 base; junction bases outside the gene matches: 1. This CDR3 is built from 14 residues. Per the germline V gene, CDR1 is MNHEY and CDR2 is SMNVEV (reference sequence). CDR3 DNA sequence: TGTGCCAGCAGTGACAGGGGATCCTACAATGAGCAGTTCTTC. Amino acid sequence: CASSDRGSYNEQFF.

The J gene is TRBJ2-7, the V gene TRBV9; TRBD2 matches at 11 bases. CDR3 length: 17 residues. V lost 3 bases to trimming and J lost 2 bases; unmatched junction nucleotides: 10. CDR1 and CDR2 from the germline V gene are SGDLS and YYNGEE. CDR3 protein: CASSEGTPGLAAYEQYF. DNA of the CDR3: TGTGCCAGCAGCGAGGGGACTCCGGGACTAGCGGCCTACGAGCAGTACTTC. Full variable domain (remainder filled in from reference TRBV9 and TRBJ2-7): DSGVTQTPKHLITATGQRVTLRCSPRSGDLSVYWYQQSLDQGLQFLIQYYNGEERAKGNILERFSAQQFPDLHSELNLSSLELGDSALYFCASSEGTPGLAAYEQYFGPGTRLTVT.

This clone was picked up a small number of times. CDR3 DNA sequence: TGCGCCAGCAGCTTCGGGACAGGGGGCTACGAGCAGTACTTC. It yields the protein CASSFGTGGYEQYF. This chain links TRBV5-1 with TRBJ2-7, with 11 nucleotides matching TRBD1. Per germline, CDR1 SGHRS and CDR2 YFSETQ. V lost 2 bases to trimming and J lost 3 bases; unmatched junction nucleotides: 1. CDR3 length equals 14 residues.

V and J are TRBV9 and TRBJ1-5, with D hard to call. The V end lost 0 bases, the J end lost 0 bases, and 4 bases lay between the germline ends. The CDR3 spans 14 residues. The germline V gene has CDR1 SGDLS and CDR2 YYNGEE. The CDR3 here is CASSVGSSNQPQHF. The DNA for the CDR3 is TGTGCCAGCAGCGTAGGCAGTAGCAATCAGCCCCAGCATTTT.

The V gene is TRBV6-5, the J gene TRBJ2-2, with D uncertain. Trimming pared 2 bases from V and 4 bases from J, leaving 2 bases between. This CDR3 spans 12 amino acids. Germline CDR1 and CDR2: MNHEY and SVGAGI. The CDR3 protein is CASSYGTGELFF. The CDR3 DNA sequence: TGTGCCAGCAGTTACGGCACCGGGGAGCTGTTTTTT.

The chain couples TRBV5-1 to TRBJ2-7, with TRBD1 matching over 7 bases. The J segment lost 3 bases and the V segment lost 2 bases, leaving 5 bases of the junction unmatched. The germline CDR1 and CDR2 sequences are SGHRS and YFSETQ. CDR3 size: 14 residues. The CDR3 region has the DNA TGCGCCAGCAGCTTCGGACAGGTAGACTACGAGCAGTACTTC. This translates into CASSFGQVDYEQYF.

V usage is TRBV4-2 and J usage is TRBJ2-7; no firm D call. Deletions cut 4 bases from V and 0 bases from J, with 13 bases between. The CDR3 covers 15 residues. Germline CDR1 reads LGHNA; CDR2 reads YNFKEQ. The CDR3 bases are TGTGCCAGCAGCCCAACCCGGGTTATCTCCTACGAGCAGTACTTC. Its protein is CASSPTRVISYEQYF.

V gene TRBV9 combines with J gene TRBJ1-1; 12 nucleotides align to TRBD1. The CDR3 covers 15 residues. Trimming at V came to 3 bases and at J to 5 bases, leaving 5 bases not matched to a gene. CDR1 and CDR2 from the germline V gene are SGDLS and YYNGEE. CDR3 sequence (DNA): TGTGCCAGCAGCGAAGGGACAGGGGGCAGGACTGAAGCTTTCTTT. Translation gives CASSEGTGGRTEAFF.

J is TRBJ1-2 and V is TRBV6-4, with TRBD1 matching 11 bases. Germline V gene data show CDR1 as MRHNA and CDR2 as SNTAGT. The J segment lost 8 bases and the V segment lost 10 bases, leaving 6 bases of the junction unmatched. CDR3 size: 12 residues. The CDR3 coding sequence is TGTGCCAACCGGACAGGGGGCGTCGGCTACACCTTC. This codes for CANRTGGVGYTF.

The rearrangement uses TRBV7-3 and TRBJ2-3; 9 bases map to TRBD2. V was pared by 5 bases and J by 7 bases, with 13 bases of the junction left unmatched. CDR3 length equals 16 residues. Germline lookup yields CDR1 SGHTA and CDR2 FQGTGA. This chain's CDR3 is CASSLRPSSGSYTQYF. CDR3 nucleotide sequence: TGTGCCAGCAGCCTAAGGCCCAGTAGCGGGAGCTATACGCAGTATTTT.

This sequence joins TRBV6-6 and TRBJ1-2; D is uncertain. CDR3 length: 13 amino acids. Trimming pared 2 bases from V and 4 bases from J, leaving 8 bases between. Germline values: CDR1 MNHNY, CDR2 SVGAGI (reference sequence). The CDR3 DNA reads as TGTGCCAGCAGTTACGGGGTCACCTATGGCTACACCTTC. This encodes CASSYGVTYGYTF.

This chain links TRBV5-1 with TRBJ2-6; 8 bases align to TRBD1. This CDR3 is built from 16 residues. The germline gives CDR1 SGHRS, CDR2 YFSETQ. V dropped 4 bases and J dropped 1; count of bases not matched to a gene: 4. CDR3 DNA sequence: TGCGCCAGCAGCACGAGGACAGGGTCTGGGGCCAACGTCCTGACTTTC. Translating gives CASSTRTGSGANVLTF.

Here the CDR3 reads CASSQDGGHNYGYTF. The CDR3 nucleotides read TGCGCCAGCAGCCAAGACGGGGGGCATAACTATGGCTACACCTTC. The chain recombines TRBV4-1 with TRBJ1-2, with D maybe TRBD1 (6 bases). The CDR3 totals 15 residues. V was shortened by 0 bases and J by 1 base, with 9 bases between the two germline ends. Germline lookup yields CDR1 MGHRA and CDR2 YSYEKL.